The 5 T cell receptor beta chains listed next were all sequenced from one sample in a study of regulatory T cells in long-lasting Graves disease. In building TCR beta libraries, iRepertoire HTBI primers were used together with Arm-PCR of CDR3 regions. MiXCR, applied by TCRdb to the multiplex PCR reads, yields one record per CDR3 protein. The sample includes about 460,000 distinct CDR3 sequences, approximately 23% of them seen just once. Time point specified: persistent/refractory GD, antithyroid drugs over 5 years with positive TRAb. Making the TCR library involved RNA that had been extracted from PBMCs. The specimen comprised peripheral blood mononuclear cells (PBMCs), sampled when the disease was refractory, from a patient treated with antithyroid drugs. The origin of the receptors is a female donor with Graves disease.

This clonotype was observed a handful of times. The CDR3 nucleotides are TGTGCCAGCAGTTTCGGACAGGGACGGGGAGAGACCCAGTACTTC. Translating gives CASSFGQGRGETQYF. V usage is TRBV12-3 or TRBV12-4 and J usage is TRBJ2-5; 8 bases agree with TRBD1. Trimming removed 3 bases from V and 4 bases from J; junction bases left unmatched: 7. The CDR3 sequence is 15 residues long.

The chain recombines TRBV24-1 with TRBJ2-6, with D hard to call. This CDR3 region has 13 residues. V shed 12 bases and J shed 0 bases, with 8 bases lying between them. CDR1 KGHDR and CDR2 SFDVKD come from the germline V gene. The CDR3 protein is CAVRSSGANVLTF. The CDR3 DNA is TGTGCCGTCCGGAGCTCTGGGGCCAACGTCCTGACTTTC.

The V gene is TRBV5-1, the J gene TRBJ1-1; possibly TRBD1 for D (6 bases). The CDR3 consists of 15 residues. The V end was cut by 0 bases, the J end by 6 bases, with 15 bases between. Germline V gives CDR1 SGHRS, CDR2 YFSETQ. CDR3 nucleotide sequence: TGCGCCAGCAGCTTGGTAGTTATGGGGGGCGCTGAAGCTTTCTTT. Residues: CASSLVVMGGAEAFF.

This clonotype was found many times. The chain recombines TRBV28 with TRBJ1-1; maybe TRBD1 (6 bases). Germline CDR1 and CDR2: MDHEN and SYDVKM. This CDR3 has 14 amino acids. Between the trimmed V and J ends, which lost 7 bases and 4 bases, there was a span of 16 bases. CDR3 amino acids: CASTLRVGGTEAFF. The DNA of the CDR3 is TGTGCCAGCACCTTAAGGGTAGGGGGCACTGAAGCTTTCTTT.

The V call is TRBV11-1, the J call TRBJ2-7; 8 bases fit TRBD1. J lost 4 bases, V lost 7 bases, and 9 bases had no gene match. Germline V gene sequence: CDR1 SGHAT, CDR2 FQDESV (reference sequence). The CDR3 sequence is 14 residues long. The chain's CDR3 is CASTPQGARYEQYF. The CDR3 DNA reads as TGTGCCAGCACCCCCCAGGGGGCAAGGTACGAGCAGTACTTC.